Listed below are T cell receptor beta chains from one sample, sequenced in a study of T cells after yellow fever vaccination. In TCRdb, the 5' RACE reads were re-called with MiXCR into one record per CDR3 protein. The sample holds some 400,000 distinct CDR3 sequences, 6.2% seen once. The input for sequencing was PBMCs, taken 5 days after the yellow fever booster vaccination. The receptor set was obtained from a man between 25 and 39 years old who received the YFV17D yellow fever vaccine. Both conserved end residues are part of each CDR3. Fields, in order: D gene, V gene, J gene, clone size, CDR3 protein, CDR3 DNA. D genes are given only for firm matches. Some rows mark clone size as missing; the rest say once, few, many or name a class of expanded clone.

TRBD2	TRBV6-4	TRBJ2-1	-	CASSESGLVSYNEQFF	TGTGCCAGCAGTGAGTCGGGACTAGTATCCTACAATGAGCAGTTCTTC
-	TRBV20-1	TRBJ2-7	few	CSASDSSYEQYF	TGCAGTGCTAGCGACAGTTCCTACGAGCAGTACTTC
-	TRBV12-3/TRBV12-4	TRBJ2-1	few	CASSLYGAGNEQFF	TGTGCCAGCAGTTTATACGGGGCTGGGAATGAGCAGTTCTTC
TRBD2	TRBV7-9	TRBJ2-1	many	CASNPTGGSKFEQFF	TGTGCCAGCAACCCTACGGGAGGCTCCAAGTTTGAGCAGTTCTTC
-	TRBV7-2	TRBJ2-5	few	CASSLSGRQPQETQYF	TGTGCCAGCAGCTTATCGGGCCGACAGCCCCAAGAGACCCAGTACTTC
TRBD2	TRBV19	TRBJ2-7	-	CASSRLAGTKIYEQYF	TGTGCCAGTAGTAGACTAGCGGGAACGAAAATCTACGAGCAGTACTTC
TRBD2	TRBV10-3	TRBJ2-5	few	CAIGARLAEAETQYF	TGTGCCATCGGAGCGAGGCTAGCGGAAGCGGAGACCCAGTACTTC
-	TRBV7-6	TRBJ2-1	few	CASSSWYEQFF	TGTGCCAGCAGCTCTTGGTATGAGCAGTTCTTC
-	TRBV29-1	TRBJ2-1	few	CSVEKRDNEQFF	TGCAGCGTAGAGAAAAGGGACAATGAGCAGTTCTTC
TRBD1	TRBV24-1	TRBJ2-1	many	CATSDPGQGSDEQFF	TGTGCCACCAGTGACCCGGGACAGGGGAGCGATGAGCAGTTCTTC
-	TRBV7-2	TRBJ1-1	few	CASSLAAVEAFF	TGTGCCAGCAGCTTAGCTGCGGTTGAAGCTTTCTTT
-	TRBV20-1	TRBJ2-2	once	CSARPGGRENTGELFF	TGCAGTGCTAGGCCCGGGGGGCGGGAGAACACCGGGGAGCTGTTTTTT
-	TRBV20-1	TRBJ2-7	once	CSAPLSGGATYEQYF	TGCAGTGCTCCCCTTTCGGGCGGGGCTACCTACGAGCAGTACTTC
-	TRBV4-3	TRBJ1-5	few	CASSQDFPGLGSQHF	TGCGCCAGCAGCCAAGATTTCCCAGGCCTTGGGTCCCAGCATTTT
-	TRBV6-1	TRBJ2-5	-	CAVAWGSAQETQYF	TGTGCCGTCGCGTGGGGTAGCGCACAAGAGACCCAGTACTTC
-	TRBV4-3	TRBJ2-5	-	CASSWGRGMGETQYF	TGCGCCAGCAGCTGGGGCAGGGGAATGGGAGAGACCCAGTACTTC
TRBD2	TRBV7-3	TRBJ2-7	-	CASSLTLGFSGVWNEQYF	TGTGCCAGCAGCTTAACGTTGGGATTTAGCGGGGTGTGGAACGAGCAGTACTTC